Included here is one TCR beta chain sequence, with context. Assay: immunoSEQ multiplex PCR; the TCRdb copy retains only in-frame clones and omits some. In the table there are about 380,000 clones, 88% of which are singletons. Participants spanned ages roughly 18 to 95 years and resided in roughly 22 US areas. Assignment of participants to cohorts was predicated upon participant-reported clinical history. Recovered status applied to Cohort 3 donors who had two consecutive negative PCRs. It also applied to those with clearance or with symptom resolution. This sample is drawn from a study of blood T cell repertoires in COVID-19. Study-level background: The origin of the acute and convalescent COVID-19 samples was the United States, Italy and Spain.

CDR3 length: 16 amino acids. Unmatched junction bases numbered 5, after V lost 2 bases and J lost 2 bases. Per the germline V gene, CDR1 is LGHDT and CDR2 is YNNKEL (reference sequence). Sequencing input: PBMCs or T cells enriched from blood (not recorded which). The rearrangement joins TRBV3-1 (or the pseudogene TRBV3-2) to TRBJ2-7; 11 bases match TRBD2. This clonotype was obtained from a woman younger than 30 who had recovered from COVID-19. The CDR3 sequence is CASSQTSGGLTYEQYF. Here the CDR3 DNA reads TGTGCCAGCAGCCAAACTAGCGGGGGCCTAACCTACGAGCAGTACTTC.